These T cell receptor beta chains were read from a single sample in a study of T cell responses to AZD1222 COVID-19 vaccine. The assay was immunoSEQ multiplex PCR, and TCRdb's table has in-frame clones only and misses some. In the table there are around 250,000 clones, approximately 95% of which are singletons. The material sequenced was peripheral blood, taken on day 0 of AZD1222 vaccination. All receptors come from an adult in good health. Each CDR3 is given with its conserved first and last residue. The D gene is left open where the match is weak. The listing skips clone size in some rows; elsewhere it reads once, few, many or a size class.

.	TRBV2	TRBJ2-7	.	TGTGCCAGCACCGGGGCGGAGAGCTCCTACGAGCAGTACTTC	CASTGAESSYEQYF
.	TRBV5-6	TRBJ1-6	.	TGTGCCAGCAGCGTGACAGACGATTCACCCCTCCACTTT	CASSVTDDSPLHF
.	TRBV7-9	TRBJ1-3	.	TGTGCCAGCAACCAAAACCTCAGGGGAACCTCTGGAAACACCATATATTTT	CASNQNLRGTSGNTIYF
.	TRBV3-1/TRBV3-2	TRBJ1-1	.	TGTGCCAGCAGCCAAGGCGGCTTCACTGAAGCTTTCTTT	CASSQGGFTEAFF
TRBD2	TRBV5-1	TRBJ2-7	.	TGCGCCAGCAGCTCACTAGCGGGAGGAAGGGGCTACGAGCAGTACTTC	CASSSLAGGRGYEQYF
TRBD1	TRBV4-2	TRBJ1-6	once	TGTGCCAGCAGCTGGGACAGAGATTCACCCCTCCACTTT	CASSWDRDSPLHF
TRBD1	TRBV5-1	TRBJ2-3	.	TGCGCCAGCAGCTGGGGACAGGGCCACACAGATACGCAGTATTTT	CASSWGQGHTDTQYF
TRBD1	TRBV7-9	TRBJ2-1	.	TGTGCCAGCAGCTTAACACAGGGGCAAAATGAGCAGTTCTTC	CASSLTQGQNEQFF
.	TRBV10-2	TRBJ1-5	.	TGCGCCAGCAGGGATACAGGGTACAATCAGCCCCAGCATTTT	CASRDTGYNQPQHF
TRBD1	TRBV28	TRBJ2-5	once	TGTGCCAGCAGTTTAGGCGGGACAGGCAACCAAGAGACCCAGTACTTC	CASSLGGTGNQETQYF
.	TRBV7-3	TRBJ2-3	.	TGTGCCAGCAGCTCCCAAGGAAAAGTCGATACGCAGTATTTT	CASSSQGKVDTQYF
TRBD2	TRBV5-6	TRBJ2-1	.	TGTGCCAGCAGCTTGCCTAGCGGGGGTGAGCAGTTCTTC	CASSLPSGGEQFF
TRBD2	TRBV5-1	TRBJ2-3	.	TGCGCCAGCACTGCGACTAGCGGTGGCACAGATACGCAGTATTTT	CASTATSGGTDTQYF
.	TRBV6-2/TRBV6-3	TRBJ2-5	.	TGTGCCAGCAGTTACCGGGGGTGGGAGACCCAGTACTTC	CASSYRGWETQYF
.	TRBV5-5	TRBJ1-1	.	TGTGCCAGCAGCTTGGGGGGAAACACTGAAGCTTTCTTT	CASSLGGNTEAFF
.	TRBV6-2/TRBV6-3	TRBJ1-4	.	TGTGCCAGCAGTGATCCAGGGAGCCCAAATGAAAAACTGTTTTTT	CASSDPGSPNEKLFF
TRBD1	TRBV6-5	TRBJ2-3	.	TGTGCCAGCAGTAGGGGGCTCACTAGGGTAGATACGCAGTATTTT	CASSRGLTRVDTQYF
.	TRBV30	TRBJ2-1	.	TGTGCCTGGACCCGGGGTAGGGCCTACAATGAGCAGTTCTTC	CAWTRGRAYNEQFF
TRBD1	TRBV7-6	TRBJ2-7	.	TGTGCCAGCAGCCAGGGTTGGACAGGGGCCTACGAGCAGTACTTC	CASSQGWTGAYEQYF
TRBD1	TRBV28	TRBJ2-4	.	TGTGCCAGCACTACCGGGACAGCAAAAAACATTCAGTACTTC	CASTTGTAKNIQYF
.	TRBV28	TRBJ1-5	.	TGTGCCAGCAGTTGGGGCAATGATCAGCCCCAGCATTTT	CASSWGNDQPQHF
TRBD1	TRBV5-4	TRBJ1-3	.	TGTGCCAGCAGCGGAATGACAGGGGGCGGAAACACCATATATTTT	CASSGMTGGGNTIYF
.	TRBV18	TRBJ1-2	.	TGTGCCAGCTCACCGCTGTCGGGGGCGAATGGCTACACCTTC	CASSPLSGANGYTF
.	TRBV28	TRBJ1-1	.	TGTGCCAGCAGCCCTCCGGGGCTGAACACTGAAGCTTTCTTT	CASSPPGLNTEAFF
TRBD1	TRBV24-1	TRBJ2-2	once	TGTGCCACCTCCGGGACAGCGAACACCGGGGAGCTGTTTTTT	CATSGTANTGELFF
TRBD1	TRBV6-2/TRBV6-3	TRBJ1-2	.	TGTGCCAGCAGTTTCAGGACAGGGAACTATGGCTACACCTTC	CASSFRTGNYGYTF
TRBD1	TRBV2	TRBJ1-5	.	TGTGCCAGCAGAACCGGGACAGGGTCCAGCCACTTTCAGCCCCAGCATTTT	CASRTGTGSSHFQPQHF